This T cell receptor (beta chain) appears in the sequencing data of a study of cytomegalovirus exposure and HLA in healthy donors. About the study: Assignment to the Caucasian-associated ancestry cluster applied to more than 75% of the approximately 400 genotyped donors. Findings and limits, study-wide: In a later analysis, CMV-associated beta chains were mostly HLA-associated, it appeared.

PCR amplification relied on 60 Vbeta primers (plus 13 Jbeta primers). TCRdb's copy holds only in-frame clones and misses some; the assay was immunoSEQ multiplex PCR. This sample contains tens of thousands of clones. The germline CDR1 and CDR2 sequences are SQVTM and ANQGSEA. Trimming cost V 1 base and J 5 bases; bases outside gene matches: 11. This CDR3 is 15 amino acids long. The donors (healthy individuals) were bone marrow donors. Comment on this clone: Its antigen is unknown.

Material: PBMCs. V is TRBV29-1 and J is TRBJ2-7, with TRBD1 matching over 7 bases. This TCR was recovered from a young woman in good health and CMV-seropositive. This CDR3 is CSVEGRGQYRNEQYF. The CDR3 nucleotides are TGCAGCGTTGAAGGAAGGGGACAGTATAGGAACGAGCAGTACTTC.